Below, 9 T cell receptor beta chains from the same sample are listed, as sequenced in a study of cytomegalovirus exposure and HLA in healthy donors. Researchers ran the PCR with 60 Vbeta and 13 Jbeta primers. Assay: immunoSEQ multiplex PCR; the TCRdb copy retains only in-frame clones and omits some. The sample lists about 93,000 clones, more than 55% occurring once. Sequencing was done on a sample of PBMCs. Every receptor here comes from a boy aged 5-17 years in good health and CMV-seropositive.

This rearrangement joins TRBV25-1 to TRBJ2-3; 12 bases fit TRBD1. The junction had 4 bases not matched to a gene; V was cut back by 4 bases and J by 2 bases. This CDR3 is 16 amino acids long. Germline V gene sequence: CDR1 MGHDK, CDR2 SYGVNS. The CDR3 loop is CASSVRDRGPTDTQYF. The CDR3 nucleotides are TGTGCCAGCAGTGTCCGGGACAGGGGGCCCACAGATACGCAGTATTTT.

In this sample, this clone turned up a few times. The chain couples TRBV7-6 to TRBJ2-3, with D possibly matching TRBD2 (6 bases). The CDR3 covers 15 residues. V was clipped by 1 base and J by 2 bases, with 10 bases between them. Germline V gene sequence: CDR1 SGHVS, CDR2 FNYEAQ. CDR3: CASSLVGTLTDTQYF. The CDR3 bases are TGTGCCAGCAGCTTAGTCGGGACTCTCACAGATACGCAGTATTTT.

The CDR3, as DNA: TGCGCCAGCGATTGGGGTGGGGGGGACGTCGACGAGCAGTACTTC. Encoded protein: CASDWGGGDVDEQYF. The V call is TRBV5-1, the J call TRBJ2-7; 7 bases fit TRBD2. V was clipped by 7 bases and J by 5 bases; unmatched bases: 15. This CDR3 contains 15 residues. The germline V gene encodes CDR1 SGHRS and CDR2 YFSETQ.

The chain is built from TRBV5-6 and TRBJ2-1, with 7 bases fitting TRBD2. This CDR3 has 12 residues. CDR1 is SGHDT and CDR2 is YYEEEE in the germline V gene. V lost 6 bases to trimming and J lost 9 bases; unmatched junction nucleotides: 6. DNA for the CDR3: TGTGCCAGCACCCGGTGGGGGGGTGAGCAGTTCTTC. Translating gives CASTRWGGEQFF.

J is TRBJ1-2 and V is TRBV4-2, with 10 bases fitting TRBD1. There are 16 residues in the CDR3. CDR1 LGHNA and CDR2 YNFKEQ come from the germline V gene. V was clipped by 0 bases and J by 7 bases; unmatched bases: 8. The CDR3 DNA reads TGTGCCAGCAGCCAAGACTTAAGACAGGGGGCGGCTGGCTACACCTTC. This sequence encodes CASSQDLRQGAAGYTF.

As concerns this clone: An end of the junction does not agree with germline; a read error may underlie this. The CDR3 DNA reads TGCGTCAGCAGCTTGGCCGGGCAGGGGCTGGATACGCAGTATTTT. Its translation is CVSSLAGQGLDTQYF. The chain has TRBV5-1 and TRBJ2-3; tentative D call: TRBD1 (6 bases). The germline V gene has CDR1 SGHRS and CDR2 YFSETQ. This CDR3 is 15 amino acids long.

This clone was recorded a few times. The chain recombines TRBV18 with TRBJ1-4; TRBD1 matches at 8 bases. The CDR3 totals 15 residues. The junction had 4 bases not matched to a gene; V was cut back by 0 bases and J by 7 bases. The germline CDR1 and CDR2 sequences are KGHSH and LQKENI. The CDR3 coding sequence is TGTGCCAGCTCACCACCCTCTGGACAGGGTGAAAAACTGTTTTTT. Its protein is CASSPPSGQGEKLFF.

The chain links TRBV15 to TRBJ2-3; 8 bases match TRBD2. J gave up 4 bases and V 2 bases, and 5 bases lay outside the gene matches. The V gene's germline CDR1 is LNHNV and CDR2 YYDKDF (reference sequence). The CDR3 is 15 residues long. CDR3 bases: TGTGCCACCAGCAGATTTAGCGGGGAGGCAGATACGCAGTATTTT. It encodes CATSRFSGEADTQYF.

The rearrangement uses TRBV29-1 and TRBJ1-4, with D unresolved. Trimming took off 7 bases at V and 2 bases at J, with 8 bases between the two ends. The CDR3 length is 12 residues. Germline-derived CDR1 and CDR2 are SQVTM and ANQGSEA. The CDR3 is CSGYGTNEKLFF. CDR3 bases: TGCAGCGGGTACGGGACTAATGAAAAACTGTTTTTT.